The 12 T cell receptor beta chains below come from one sample, sequenced in a study of blood T cell repertoires in COVID-19. Only in-frame clones appear in the TCRdb table, and some are missing; sequencing was by immunoSEQ multiplex PCR. The table shows 150,000 or so clones, with approximately 90% occurring only once. Source material: peripheral blood. The source of these receptors is a man younger than 30 with COVID-19, enrolled during active disease.

The V and J genes are TRBV7-2 and TRBJ2-3, with 7 bases lining up with TRBD2. This CDR3 spans 15 amino acids. The V gene's germline CDR1 is SGHTA and CDR2 FQGNSA. V was clipped by 5 bases and J by 2 bases; unmatched bases: 7. The CDR3 DNA reads as TGTGCCAGCAGCCCTAGCGGAGGGATCACAGATACGCAGTATTTT. The encoded protein is CASSPSGGITDTQYF.

This sequence joins TRBV3-1 (or the pseudogene TRBV3-2) and TRBJ1-6, with 8 bases matching TRBD1. This CDR3 comprises 18 residues. Germline V CDR1 and CDR2: LGHDT, YNNKEL (reference sequence). Trimming removed 1 base from V and 13 bases from J; junction bases left unmatched: 18. This CDR3 is CASSQVQERTGLRGPLHF. The CDR3 nucleotides are TGTGCCAGCAGCCAAGTCCAGGAACGGACAGGGTTAAGGGGGCCCCTCCACTTT.

The chain has TRBV11-3 and TRBJ2-3, with D perhaps matching TRBD1 (5 bases). This CDR3 contains 14 residues. Germline V lookup: CDR1 SGHNT, CDR2 YENEEA. V lost 5 bases to trimming and J lost 0 bases, with 9 bases between them. The CDR3 DNA reads as TGTGCCAGCAGCAATGGGGCTAGCACAGATACGCAGTATTTT. Translating it yields CASSNGASTDTQYF.

The CDR3 region has the DNA TGTGCCAGCAGCCAAGATTTAGGAGCGGGGATCTCCTACAATGAGCAGTTCTTC. This encodes CASSQDLGAGISYNEQFF. The chain is built from TRBV3-1 (or the pseudogene TRBV3-2) and TRBJ2-1; 7 bases align to TRBD2. Germline V gene lookup returns CDR1 LGHDT and CDR2 YNNKEL (reference sequence). The CDR3 loop spans 18 amino acids. Germline trimming cut 0 bases from V and 0 bases from J; bases unmatched to any gene: 8.

This clone was counted between two and nine times. This chain links TRBV15 with TRBJ2-7, with TRBD2 identical over 11 bases. CDR1 is LNHNV and CDR2 is YYDKDF in the germline V gene (reference sequence). CDR3 length: 16 residues. With 0 bases clipped from V and 2 bases from J, the junction kept 3 bases outside the gene matches. CDR3 protein: CATSRDRLAGTYEQYF. CDR3 bases: TGTGCCACCAGCAGAGACCGACTAGCGGGGACCTACGAGCAGTACTTC. Using reference TRBV15 and TRBJ2-7 for the parts outside the CDR3, the full variable domain is DAMVIQNPRYQVTQFGKPVTLSCSQTLNHNVMYWYQQKSSQAPKLLFHYYDKDFNNEADTPDNFQSRRPNTSFCFLDIRSPGLGDTAMYLCATSRDRLAGTYEQYFGPGTRLTVT.

This chain joins TRBV6-2 or TRBV6-3 and TRBJ1-1; no clear D. V was pared by 5 bases and J by 8 bases, with 9 bases between. The V gene's germline CDR1 is MNHEY and CDR2 SVGEGT. This CDR3 is 11 amino acids long. The CDR3 reads CASSLSAEAFF. The CDR3 DNA is TGTGCCAGCAGTCTAAGTGCCGAAGCTTTCTTT.

Comments on this clone: At one end the junction does not follow the germline gene, possibly because of a read error. This sequence joins TRBV28 and TRBJ1-4; 8 bases are shared with TRBD1. The CDR3 loop spans 17 amino acids. Looked up from germline, CDR1 is MDHEN and CDR2 is SYDVKM. The CDR3 loop reads CASRSPGQAATNEKLLF. CDR3 DNA: TGTGCCAGCAGATCCCCGGGACAGGCTGCAACTAATGAAAAACTGCTTTTT.

V is TRBV18 and J is TRBJ2-2, with D tentatively TRBD2 (5 bases). CDR1 KGHSH and CDR2 LQKENI come from the germline V gene. V dropped 2 bases and J dropped 4 bases, with 14 bases sitting between them. This CDR3 is built from 16 residues. CDR3 region: CASSPTPRGSTGELFF. As DNA, the CDR3 is TGTGCCAGCTCACCAACCCCCCGAGGGAGCACCGGGGAGCTGTTTTTT. The entire variable domain, with the rest obtained from reference TRBV18 and TRBJ2-2, is as follows: NAGVMQNPRHLVRRRGQEARLRCSPMKGHSHVYWYRQLPEEGLKFMVYLQKENIIDESGMPKERFSAEFPKEGPSILRIQQVVRGDSAAYFCASSPTPRGSTGELFFGEGSRLTVL.

V and J are TRBV27 and TRBJ2-7; maybe TRBD1 (5 bases). Trimming took off 5 bases at V and 3 bases at J, with 11 bases between the two ends. The CDR3 has 13 residues. Germline V gene sequence: CDR1 MNHEY, CDR2 SMNVEV (reference sequence). The CDR3 protein is CASSTGHLYEQYF. The CDR3 nucleotides are TGTGCCAGCAGTACAGGACACCTCTACGAGCAGTACTTC.

The chain has TRBV27 and TRBJ2-1; TRBD1 agrees at 7 bases. CDR3 size: 13 residues. V lost 5 bases and J lost 9; bases outside the gene matches: 7. The V gene's germline CDR1 is MNHEY and CDR2 SMNVEV (reference sequence). CDR3 DNA sequence: TGTGCCAGCAGTCACATCGACAGGGTTGAGCAGTTCTTC. Its translation: CASSHIDRVEQFF.

DNA for the CDR3: TGCGCCAGCAGCAAAGGCCTGAGGGCTGAAGCTTTCTTT. Translation: CASSKGLRAEAFF. The chain carries TRBV5-1 and TRBJ1-1; D remains unclear. This CDR3 comprises 13 residues. V dropped 4 bases and J dropped 6 bases, with 13 bases sitting between them. Germline V gene sequence: CDR1 SGHRS, CDR2 YFSETQ.

The chain uses TRBV11-2 and TRBJ2-5; 7 positions match TRBD2. The CDR3 has 16 residues. Trimming cost V 5 bases and J 0 bases; bases outside gene matches: 9. Germline V gene lookup returns CDR1 SGHAT and CDR2 FQNNGV. In DNA, the CDR3 is TGTGCCAGCAGCCCTCTCCCGAGCGGGGACCAAGAGACCCAGTACTTC. This codes for CASSPLPSGDQETQYF.